This record concerns one T cell receptor (beta chain) sequence. Libraries were prepared by immunoSEQ multiplex PCR; TCRdb keeps only in-frame clonotypes and omits some of them. Among roughly 43,000 clones listed, about 89% were seen once. This specimen comes from a study of blood T cell repertoires in COVID-19. Study-level background: Samples taken during acute and convalescent COVID-19 were collected in the United States, Italy and Spain.

With 4 bases removed from V and 5 bases from J, the gap between germline ends came to 16 bases. This CDR3 is 14 amino acids long. Germline-derived CDR1 and CDR2 are SGHRS and YFSETQ. Sequences were obtained from peripheral blood. The V call is TRBV5-1, the J call TRBJ2-7; D uncertain. This clonotype was sampled from a man between 70 and 80 years old with active COVID-19. The CDR3 nucleotides are TGCGCCAGCAGCCCCCGGTCCGTGGGCGACGAGCAGTACTTC. Protein sequence: CASSPRSVGDEQYF. Complete variable domain (other parts from reference TRBV5-1 and TRBJ2-7): KAGVTQTPRYLIKTRGQQVTLSCSPISGHRSVSWYQQTPGQGLQFLFEYFSETQRNKGNFPGRFSGRQFSNSRSEMNVSTLELGDSALYLCASSPRSVGDEQYFGPGTRLTVT.